This T cell receptor (beta chain) was retrieved from a study of T-cell memory formation after mild COVID-19. Only a few counts were recorded for this clonotype. TCRdb reprocessed the 5' RACE reads via MiXCR and lists one record per CDR3 protein. The sample contains 500,000 to 650,000 distinct CDR3 sequences, 20% to 25% of which appear only once. The sequencing sample was made of PBMCs or a T cell subset sorted from them (not recorded which). The clonotype was recovered from an adult woman who had mild COVID-19 (a few samples of this study predate the infection). Cell type and time point are not known.

CDR3: CASNPYRLAGTKVGYNEQFF. The CDR3 bases are TGTGCCAGCAACCCTTACCGACTAGCGGGGACGAAGGTCGGGTACAATGAGCAGTTCTTC. The chain employs TRBV7-8 and TRBJ2-1; 11 nucleotides match TRBD2. V was clipped by 7 bases and J by 4 bases; unmatched bases: 21. Germline-derived CDR1 and CDR2 are SGHVS and FQNEAQ. The CDR3 has 20 amino acids.